The subject of this entry is one T cell receptor beta chain. Its antigen is unknown. Treatment defined: oral pan-JAK inhibitor, 5-10 mg twice daily. The source of the sample is a study of CD8+ T cells in alopecia areata. Study findings and constraints: For patients receiving tofacitinib, scalp clonality and expanded CD8+ clones among the top 100 significantly decreased.

Sequencing relied on a cDNA template that was reverse transcribed from extracted RNA. The repertoire was sequenced with immunoSEQ multiplex PCR; TCRdb's copy has only in-frame clones and lacks some. The sample includes around 270,000 clones, 58% of them seen just once. The germline V gene has CDR1 SGHTA and CDR2 FQGNSA. There are 13 residues in the CDR3. V was pared by 8 bases and J by 5 bases, with 15 bases between. The receptor comes from a human donor with alopecia areata. The V gene is TRBV7-2, the J gene TRBJ2-5, with D perhaps TRBD2 (6 bases). This material consisted of CD4+ T cells sorted from blood, taken at week 24, from a patient treated with tofacitinib. The CDR3 loop reads CASGLGAGETQYF. The CDR3, as DNA: TGTGCCAGCGGACTTGGGGCGGGGGAGACCCAGTACTTC.